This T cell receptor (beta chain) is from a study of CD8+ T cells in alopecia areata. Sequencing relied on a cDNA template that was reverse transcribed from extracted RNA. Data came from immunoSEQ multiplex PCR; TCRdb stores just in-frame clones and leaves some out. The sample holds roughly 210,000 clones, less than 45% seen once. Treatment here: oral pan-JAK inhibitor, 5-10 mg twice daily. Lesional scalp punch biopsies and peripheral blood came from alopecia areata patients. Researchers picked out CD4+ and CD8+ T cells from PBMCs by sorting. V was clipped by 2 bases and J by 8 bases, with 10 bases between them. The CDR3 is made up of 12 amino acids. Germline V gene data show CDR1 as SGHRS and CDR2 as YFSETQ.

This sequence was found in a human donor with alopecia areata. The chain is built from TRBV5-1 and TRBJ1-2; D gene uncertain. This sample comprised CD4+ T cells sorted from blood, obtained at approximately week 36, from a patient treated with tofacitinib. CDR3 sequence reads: CASSLGRRGYTF. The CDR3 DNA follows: TGCGCCAGCAGCTTAGGCCGGAGGGGCTACACCTTC.